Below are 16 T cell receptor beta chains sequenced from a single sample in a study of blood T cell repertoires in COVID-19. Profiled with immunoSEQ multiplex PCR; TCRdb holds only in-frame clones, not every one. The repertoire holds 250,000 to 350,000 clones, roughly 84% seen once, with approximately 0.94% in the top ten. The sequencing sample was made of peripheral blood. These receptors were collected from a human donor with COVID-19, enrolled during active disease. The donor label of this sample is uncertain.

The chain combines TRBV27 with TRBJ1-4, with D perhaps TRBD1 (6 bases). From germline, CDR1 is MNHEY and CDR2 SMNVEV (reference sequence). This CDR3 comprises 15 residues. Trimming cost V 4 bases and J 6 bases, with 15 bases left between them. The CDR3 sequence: CASSSLGAGDEKLFF. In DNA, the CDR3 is TGTGCCAGCAGTTCTCTGGGGGCAGGAGATGAAAAACTGTTTTTT.

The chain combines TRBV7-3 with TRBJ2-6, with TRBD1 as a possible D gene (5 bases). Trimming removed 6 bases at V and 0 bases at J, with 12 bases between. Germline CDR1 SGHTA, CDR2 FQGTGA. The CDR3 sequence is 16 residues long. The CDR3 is CASSQSRASGANVLTF. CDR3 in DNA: TGTGCCAGCAGTCAGAGCAGGGCCTCTGGGGCCAACGTCCTGACTTTC.

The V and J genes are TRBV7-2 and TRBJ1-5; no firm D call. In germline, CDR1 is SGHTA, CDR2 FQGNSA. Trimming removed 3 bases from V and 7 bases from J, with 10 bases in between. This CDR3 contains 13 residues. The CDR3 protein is CASSFGSGQPQHF. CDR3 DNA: TGTGCCAGCAGCTTCGGGTCTGGACAGCCCCAGCATTTT.

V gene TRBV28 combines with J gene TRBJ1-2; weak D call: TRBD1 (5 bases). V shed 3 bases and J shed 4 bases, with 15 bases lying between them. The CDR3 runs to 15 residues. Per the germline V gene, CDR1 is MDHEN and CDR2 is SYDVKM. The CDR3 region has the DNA TGTGCCAGCAGTTTTTTCCTCAGGGAAAGCTATGGCTACACCTTC. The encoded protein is CASSFFLRESYGYTF.

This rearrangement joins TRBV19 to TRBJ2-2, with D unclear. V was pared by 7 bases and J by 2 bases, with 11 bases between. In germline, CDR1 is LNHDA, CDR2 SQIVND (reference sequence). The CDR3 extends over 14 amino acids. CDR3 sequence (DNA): TGTGCCAGTACGGTTCTTATTAACACCGGGGAGCTGTTTTTT. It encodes CASTVLINTGELFF.

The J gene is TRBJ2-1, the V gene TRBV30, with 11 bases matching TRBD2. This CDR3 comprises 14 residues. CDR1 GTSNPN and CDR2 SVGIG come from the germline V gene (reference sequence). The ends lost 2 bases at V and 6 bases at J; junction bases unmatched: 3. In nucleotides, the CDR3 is TGTGCCTGGAGTCGACTAGCGGGAAGCAATGAGCAGTTCTTC. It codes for CAWSRLAGSNEQFF.

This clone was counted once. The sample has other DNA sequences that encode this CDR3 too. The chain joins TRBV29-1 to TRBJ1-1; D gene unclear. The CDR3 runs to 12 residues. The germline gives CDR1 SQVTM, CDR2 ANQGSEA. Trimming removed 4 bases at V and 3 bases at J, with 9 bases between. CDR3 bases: TGCAGCGTTGGGGTCGGGGACACTGAAGCTTTCTTT. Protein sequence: CSVGVGDTEAFF.

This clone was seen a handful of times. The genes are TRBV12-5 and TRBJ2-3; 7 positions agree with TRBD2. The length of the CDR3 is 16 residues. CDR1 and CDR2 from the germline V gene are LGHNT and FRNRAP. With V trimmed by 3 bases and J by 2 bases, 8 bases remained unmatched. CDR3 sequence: CASGFPAGEDTDTQYF. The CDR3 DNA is TGTGCTAGTGGTTTTCCGGCGGGAGAGGACACAGATACGCAGTATTTT.

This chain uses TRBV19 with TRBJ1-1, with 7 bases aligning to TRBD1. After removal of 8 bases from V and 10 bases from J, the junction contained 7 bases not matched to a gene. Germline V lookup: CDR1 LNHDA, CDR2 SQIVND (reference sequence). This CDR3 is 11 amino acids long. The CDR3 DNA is TGTGCCAGTTCAAAGAGGGACAGAGCTTTCTTT. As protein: CASSKRDRAFF.

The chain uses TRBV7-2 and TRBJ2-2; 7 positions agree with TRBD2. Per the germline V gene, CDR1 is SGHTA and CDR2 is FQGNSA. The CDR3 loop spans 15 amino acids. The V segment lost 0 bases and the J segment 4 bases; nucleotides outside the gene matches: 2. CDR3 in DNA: TGTGCCAGCAGCTTAGCCAGGACTAGCACCGGGGAGCTGTTTTTT. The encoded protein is CASSLARTSTGELFF.

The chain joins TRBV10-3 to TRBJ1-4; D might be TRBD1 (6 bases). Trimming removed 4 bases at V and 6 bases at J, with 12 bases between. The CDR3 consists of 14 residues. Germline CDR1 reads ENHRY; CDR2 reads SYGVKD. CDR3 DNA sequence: TGTGCCATCAGTGTGGGCAGGGGCTATGAAAAACTGTTTTTT. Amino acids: CAISVGRGYEKLFF.

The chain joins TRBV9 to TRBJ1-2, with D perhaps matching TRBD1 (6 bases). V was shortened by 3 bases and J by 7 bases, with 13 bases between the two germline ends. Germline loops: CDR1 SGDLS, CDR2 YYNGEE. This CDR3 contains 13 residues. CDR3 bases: TGTGCCAGCAGCGCACAGGGAAGGAGTGGCTACACCTTC. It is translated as CASSAQGRSGYTF. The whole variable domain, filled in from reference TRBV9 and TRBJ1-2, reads DSGVTQTPKHLITATGQRVTLRCSPRSGDLSVYWYQQSLDQGLQFLIQYYNGEERAKGNILERFSAQQFPDLHSELNLSSLELGDSALYFCASSAQGRSGYTFGSGTRLTVV.

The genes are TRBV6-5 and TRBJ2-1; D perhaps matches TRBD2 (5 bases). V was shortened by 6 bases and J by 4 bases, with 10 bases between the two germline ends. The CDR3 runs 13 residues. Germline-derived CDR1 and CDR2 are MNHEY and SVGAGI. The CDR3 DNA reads TGTGCCAGCAGGGGGAGCCTATACAATGAGCAGTTCTTC. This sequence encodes CASRGSLYNEQFF.

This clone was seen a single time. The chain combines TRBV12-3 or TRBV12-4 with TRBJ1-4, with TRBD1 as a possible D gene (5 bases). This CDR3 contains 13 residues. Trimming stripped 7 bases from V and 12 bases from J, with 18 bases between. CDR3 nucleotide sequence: TGTGCCAGCACCAATACCGCAGGGCCGGAACTGTTTTTT. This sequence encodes CASTNTAGPELFF.

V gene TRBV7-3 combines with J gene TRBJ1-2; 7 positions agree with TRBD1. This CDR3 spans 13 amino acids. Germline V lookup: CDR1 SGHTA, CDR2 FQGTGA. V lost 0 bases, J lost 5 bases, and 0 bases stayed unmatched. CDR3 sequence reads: CASSLTRGYGYTF. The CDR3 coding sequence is TGTGCCAGCAGCTTAACCAGGGGGTATGGCTACACCTTC. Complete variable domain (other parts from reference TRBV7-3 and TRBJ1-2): GAGVSQTPSNKVTEKGKYVELRCDPISGHTALYWYRQSLGQGPEFLIYFQGTGAADDSGLPNDRFFAVRPEGSVSTLKIQRTERGDSAVYLCASSLTRGYGYTFGSGTRLTVV.

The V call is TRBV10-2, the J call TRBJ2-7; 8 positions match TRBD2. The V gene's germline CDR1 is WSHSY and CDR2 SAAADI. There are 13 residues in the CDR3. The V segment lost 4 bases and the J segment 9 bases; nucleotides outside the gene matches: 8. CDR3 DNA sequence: TGCGCCAGCAGTGGGGGACTAGACTCTGTGCAGTACTTC. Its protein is CASSGGLDSVQYF.